This TCR beta chain was retrieved from a study of T cells in localized non-small cell lung cancer (dated by TCRdb to 2018 to 2020). Study-level background: The study examined T cell repertoires in 236 patients with early-stage NSCLC and compared tumors with uninvolved tumor-adjacent lungs. The cohort comprised some 220 treatment-naïve NSCLC patients with resected, localized lung tumors. The mean age of the NSCLC patients was under 70 years, with 130 or so men and 107 women.

TCR beta CDR3 regions were sequenced from DNA using the immunoSEQ Assay. On the study's bioinformatics: To compute T cell density, TCR beta template counts were normalized to usable DNA, which was estimated by amplifying housekeeping genes. Richness was estimated using the preseqR package, with extrapolation to 400,000 templates for PBMC samples and to 120,000 templates for tissue samples. Clonality was defined by subtracting Pielou's evenness from one. Tissue-enriched TCRs were identified through differential abundance testing performed on productive amino-acid clonotypes, with a minimum total count of 5 and an alpha of 0.1. The Jaccard Index and the Morisita Overlap Index were used to measure repertoire overlap between compartments. GLIPH grouped TCR beta CDR3s together with public tetramer-defined viral CDR3s, and a viral motif had to include at least three viral sequences and show V-gene enrichment. TCRdb retrieved this table from immuneACCESS and kept in-frame rearrangements only. Not all clones are present; in checked studies, unresolved V genes account for under half, and no reason is known for the remainder. The V and J calls and clone size come from that table; D and trimming were worked out from the DNA. The sample yields tens of thousands of clones; 70% to 90% were counted once. The top ten hold around 10% of the sample.

On this clone itself: What this receptor recognizes is not known. The record has no base qualities; no much larger clone is one base away.

CDR1 and CDR2, per the germline V gene (reference sequence), are SEHNR and FQNEAQ. The junction shows trimming of 2 bases on V and 2 bases on J, plus 9 bases between the germline ends. The cysteine opens and the phenylalanine closes a CDR3 of 14 amino acids. Just CDR3 DNA is preserved here, 42 bases in frame from base 1. At diagnosis, peripheral blood, uninvolved tumor-adjacent lung and tumor were collected and were preserved as a mix of fresh-frozen and FFPE material. For TCR repertoire profiling, blood samples were analyzed as peripheral blood mononuclear cells. Here is what the overall study found, with its caveats: Since the design was exploratory, TCR variables were selected using unadjusted p-values with no false-discovery rate correction. Uninvolved tumor-adjacent lung showed the highest T cell clonality, higher than tumor, which suggests more focused antigenic responses in the uninvolved tumor-adjacent lung. Longer overall survival was associated with higher blood T cell density, whereas shorter survival was associated with higher adjacent-lung clonality. Because multi-region tumor sequencing was not done, intratumor heterogeneity could not be ruled out. A median of around 50 of the top 100 tumor clones turned up in the paired uninvolved adjacent lung, and about 28 of those clones also ranked among the top 100 of that same adjacent lung.

The sequence derives from a woman aged 40-69 years with stage I lung adenocarcinoma. In this chain, TRBV7-9 is recombined with TRBJ1-1; a weak D assignment points to TRBD1 (6 bases agree). This sample comprised peripheral blood, obtained before any cancer treatment. The CDR3 region has the sequence CASSLLTGNTEAFF. The bases read TGTGCCAGCAGCTTATTGACAGGTAACACTGAAGCTTTCTTT.